The 14 T cell receptor beta chains presented below share a single source sample, sequenced in a study of T cells expressing NK-cell markers. TCRdb reprocessed the 5' RACE reads and keeps a single row for each CDR3 protein, giving no DNA. The sample table includes some 440,000 distinct CDR3 sequences. The source material was blood T cells: a sorted CD56 or NKG2C T cell subset, CD4+ or CD8+ T cells, or bulk PBMC T cells (not recorded which). These receptors came from a woman between 50 and 59 years old in good health.

The chain recombines TRBV6-5 with TRBJ1-2; TCRdb outputs TRBD1, but without DNA this stays unchecked. This CDR3 comprises 13 residues. Per germline, CDR1 MNHEY and CDR2 SVGAGI. The CDR3 spells CASKAGVVDGYTF.

The chain couples TRBV5-6 to TRBJ2-4. The CDR3 loop spans 17 amino acids. Germline loops: CDR1 SGHDT, CDR2 YYEEEE. CDR3 sequence: CASSLILEELAKNIQYF.

The chain joins TRBV10-1 to TRBJ1-5. Germline V gives CDR1 WNHNN, CDR2 SYGVQD (reference sequence). This CDR3 is 13 amino acids long. The chain's CDR3 is CASSDLGNQPQHF.

The chain has TRBV28 and TRBJ1-5; TCRdb's assignment of TRBD1 cannot be checked, as there is no DNA. Per the germline V gene, CDR1 is MDHEN and CDR2 is SYDVKM. The CDR3 totals 16 residues. CDR3 in amino acids: CASSPRVGDNNQPQHF.

V usage is TRBV20-1 and J usage is TRBJ2-1. The length of the CDR3 is 14 residues. Germline V gene data show CDR1 as DFQATT and CDR2 as SNEGSKA (reference sequence). CDR3: CSARVGVKWNEQFF.

The chain employs TRBV9 and TRBJ2-7; TCRdb calls TRBD2, which cannot be checked without DNA. The CDR3 loop spans 16 amino acids. The germline V gene has CDR1 SGDLS and CDR2 YYNGEE. CDR3 residues: CASSFRAGGSFYEQYF. Looking up the rest from reference TRBV9 and TRBJ2-7 gives the full variable domain: DSGVTQTPKHLITATGQRVTLRCSPRSGDLSVYWYQQSLDQGLQFLIQYYNGEERAKGNILERFSAQQFPDLHSELNLSSLELGDSALYFCASSFRAGGSFYEQYFGPGTRLTVT.

The rearrangement uses TRBV6-1 and TRBJ2-1; TCRdb's D call of TRBD1 is untestable without DNA. The CDR3 has 14 residues. Germline-derived CDR1 and CDR2 are MNHNS and SASEGT. The CDR3: CASSPAQGIMKQFF.

V gene TRBV9 combines with J gene TRBJ2-5. The CDR3 runs to 13 residues. Germline CDR1 reads SGDLS; CDR2 reads YYNGEE. The CDR3 sequence is CASSEGHSETQYF. The full variable domain, in which reference TRBV9 and TRBJ2-5 provide the parts outside the CDR3, is DSGVTQTPKHLITATGQRVTLRCSPRSGDLSVYWYQQSLDQGLQFLIQYYNGEERAKGNILERFSAQQFPDLHSELNLSSLELGDSALYFCASSEGHSETQYFGPGTRLLVL.

V gene TRBV30 combines with J gene TRBJ1-5. The CDR3 runs to 15 residues. Germline CDR1 and CDR2: GTSNPN and SVGIG (reference sequence). This CDR3 reads CAAGPGALSNQPQHF.

V usage is TRBV5-1 and J usage is TRBJ1-2; TCRdb names TRBD1, which stays unverified in the absence of DNA. CDR1 is SGHRS, CDR2 YFSETQ, per germline. The CDR3 spans 14 residues. CDR3 sequence reads: CASSWDRGQAGYTF.

The chain combines TRBV11-2 with TRBJ2-3; TCRdb names TRBD1, which stays unverified in the absence of DNA. The CDR3 contains 15 residues. Germline V lookup: CDR1 SGHAT, CDR2 FQNNGV. This chain's CDR3 is CASSPEGGTTDTQYF.

V and J are TRBV3-1 and TRBJ2-1; lacking DNA, the TRBD2 call made by TCRdb goes unchecked. Germline lookup yields CDR1 LGHDT and CDR2 YNNKEL (reference sequence). CDR3 length: 12 amino acids. The CDR3 reads CASSRTNLALFF.

This chain links TRBV27 with TRBJ2-3; the D gene TCRdb calls, TRBD2, cannot be checked with no DNA. The CDR3 covers 14 residues. Germline V gives CDR1 MNHEY, CDR2 SMNVEV (reference sequence). The CDR3 region is CASSFGPLGDTQYF.

This rearrangement joins TRBV7-9 to TRBJ1-2. In germline, CDR1 is SEHNR, CDR2 FQNEAQ (reference sequence). This CDR3 is 14 amino acids long. CDR3 sequence: CASSLAGSTEGYTF. The whole variable domain, filled in from reference TRBV7-9 and TRBJ1-2, reads DTGVSQNPRHKITKRGQNVTFRCDPISEHNRLYWYRQTLGQGPEFLTYFQNEAQLEKSRLLSDRFSAERPKGSFSTLEIQRTEQGDSAMYLCASSLAGSTEGYTFGSGTRLTVV.